This entry lists 2 T cell receptor beta chains sequenced from one sample in a study of human T cells and chemical hapten exposure. Unique molecular identifiers were affixed to discrete cDNA molecules within the library. Each CDR3 protein gets one entry after TCRdb re-called the reads with MiXCR. This table has about 120,000 distinct CDR3 sequences, 6.5% to 10% appearing once. Total RNA came from unfractionated whole blood. Sequencing input: whole blood. These receptors all come from a human donor in good health. Some clones in this sample may be carry-over from other donors' samples.

There are a few counts of this clonotype. This sequence joins TRBV27 and TRBJ2-1; perhaps D is TRBD1 or TRBD2 (6 bases each). The germline V gene has CDR1 MNHEY and CDR2 SMNVEV (reference sequence). The CDR3 spans 15 residues. The V and J ends lost 4 bases and 3 bases respectively, with 13 bases between them. Here the CDR3 DNA reads TGTGCCAGCAGTTCAGGCAGGGGAGGCTACAATGAGCAGTTCTTC. Amino acids: CASSSGRGGYNEQFF.

This clonotype showed up many times. The chain recombines TRBV4-3 with TRBJ2-1; D is undetermined. CDR1 is LGHNA, CDR2 YSLEER, per germline. CDR3 size: 16 residues. Trimming removed 1 base at V and 5 bases at J, with 15 bases between. The CDR3 nucleotides are TGCGCCAGCAGCCAAGGAAGAACCTACCCTAACAATGAGCAGTTCTTC. Its translation is CASSQGRTYPNNEQFF.